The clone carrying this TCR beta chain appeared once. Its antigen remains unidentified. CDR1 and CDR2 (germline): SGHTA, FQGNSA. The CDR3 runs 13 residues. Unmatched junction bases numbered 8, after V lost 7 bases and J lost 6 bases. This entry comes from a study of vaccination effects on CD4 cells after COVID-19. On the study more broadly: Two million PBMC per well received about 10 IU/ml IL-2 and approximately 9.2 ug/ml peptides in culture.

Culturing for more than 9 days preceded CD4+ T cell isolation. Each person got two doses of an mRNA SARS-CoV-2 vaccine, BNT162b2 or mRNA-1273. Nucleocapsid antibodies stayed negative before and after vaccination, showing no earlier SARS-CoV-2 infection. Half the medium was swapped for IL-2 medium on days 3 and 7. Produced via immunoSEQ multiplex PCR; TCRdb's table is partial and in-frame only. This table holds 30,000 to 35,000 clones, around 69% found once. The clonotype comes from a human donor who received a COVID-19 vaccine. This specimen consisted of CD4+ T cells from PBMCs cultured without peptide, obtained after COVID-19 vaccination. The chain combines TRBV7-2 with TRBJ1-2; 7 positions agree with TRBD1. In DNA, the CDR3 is TGTGCCAGCAAAACACAGGGGTACGATGGCTACACCTTC. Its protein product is CASKTQGYDGYTF.